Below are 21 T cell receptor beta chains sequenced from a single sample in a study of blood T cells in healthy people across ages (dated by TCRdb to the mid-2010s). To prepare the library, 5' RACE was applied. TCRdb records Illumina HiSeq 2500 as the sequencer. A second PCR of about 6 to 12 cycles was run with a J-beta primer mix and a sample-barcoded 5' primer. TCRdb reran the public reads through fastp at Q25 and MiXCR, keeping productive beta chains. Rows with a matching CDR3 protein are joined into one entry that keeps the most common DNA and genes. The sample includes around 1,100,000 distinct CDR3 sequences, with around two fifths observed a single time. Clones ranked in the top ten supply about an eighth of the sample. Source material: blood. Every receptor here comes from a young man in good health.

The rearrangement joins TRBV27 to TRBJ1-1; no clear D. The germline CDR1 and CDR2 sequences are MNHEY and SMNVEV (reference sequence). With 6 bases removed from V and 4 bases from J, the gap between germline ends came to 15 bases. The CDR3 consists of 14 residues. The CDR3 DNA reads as TGTGCCAGCAGGGGTCGAGTTTCGTCCACTGAAGCTTTCTTT. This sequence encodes CASRGRVSSTEAFF.

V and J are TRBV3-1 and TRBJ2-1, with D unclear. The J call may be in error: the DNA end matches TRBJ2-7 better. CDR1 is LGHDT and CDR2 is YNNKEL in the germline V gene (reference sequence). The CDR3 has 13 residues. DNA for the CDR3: TGTGCCAGCAGCCCAAGCTTGGTCAATGAGCAGTACTTC. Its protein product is CASSPSLVNEQYF.

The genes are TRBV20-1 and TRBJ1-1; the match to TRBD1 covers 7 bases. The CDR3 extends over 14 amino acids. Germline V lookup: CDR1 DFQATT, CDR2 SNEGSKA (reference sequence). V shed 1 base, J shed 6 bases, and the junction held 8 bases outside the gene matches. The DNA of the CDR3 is TGCAGTGCTAGAGGTTTTGAGGGGGCGGCTGAAGCTTTCTTT. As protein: CSARGFEGAAEAFF.

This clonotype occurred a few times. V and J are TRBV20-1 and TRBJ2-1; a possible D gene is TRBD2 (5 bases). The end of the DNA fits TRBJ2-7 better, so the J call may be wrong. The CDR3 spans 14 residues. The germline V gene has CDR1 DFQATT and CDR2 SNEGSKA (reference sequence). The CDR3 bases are TGCAGTGCTAATGCGGGCCCGTCCTACAATGAGCAGTACTTC. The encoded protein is CSANAGPSYNEQYF.

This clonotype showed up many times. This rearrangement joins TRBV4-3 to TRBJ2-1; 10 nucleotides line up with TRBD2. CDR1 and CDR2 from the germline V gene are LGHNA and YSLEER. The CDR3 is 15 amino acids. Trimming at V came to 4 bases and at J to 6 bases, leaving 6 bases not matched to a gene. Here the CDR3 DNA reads TGCGCCAGCAGCCCAACTAGCGGGGTAACCAATGAGCAGTTCTTC. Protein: CASSPTSGVTNEQFF.

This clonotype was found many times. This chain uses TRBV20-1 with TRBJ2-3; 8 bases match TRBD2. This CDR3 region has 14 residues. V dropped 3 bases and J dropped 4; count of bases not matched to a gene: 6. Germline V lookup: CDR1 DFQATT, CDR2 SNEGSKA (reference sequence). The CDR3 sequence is CSASSRGGPDTQYF. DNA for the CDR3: TGCAGTGCTAGTAGCCGGGGGGGCCCAGATACGCAGTATTTT.

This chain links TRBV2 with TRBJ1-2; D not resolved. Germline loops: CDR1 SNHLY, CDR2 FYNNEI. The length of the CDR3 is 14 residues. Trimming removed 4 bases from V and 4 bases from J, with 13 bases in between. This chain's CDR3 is CASSGGELLYGYTF. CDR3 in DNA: TGTGCCAGCAGTGGTGGAGAGTTACTCTATGGCTACACCTTC. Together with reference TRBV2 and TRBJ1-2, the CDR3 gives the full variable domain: EPEVTQTPSHQVTQMGQEVILRCVPISNHLYFYWYRQILGQKVEFLVSFYNNEISEKSEIFDDQFSVERPDGSNFTLKIRSTKLEDSAMYFCASSGGELLYGYTFGSGTRLTVV.

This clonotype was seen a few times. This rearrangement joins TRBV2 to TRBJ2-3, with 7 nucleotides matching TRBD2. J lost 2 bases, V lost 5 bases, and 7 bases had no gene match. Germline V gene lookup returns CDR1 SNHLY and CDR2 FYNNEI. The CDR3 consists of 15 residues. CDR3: CASSYQRGPTDTQYF. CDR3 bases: TGTGCCAGCAGTTATCAGCGGGGTCCCACAGATACGCAGTATTTT.

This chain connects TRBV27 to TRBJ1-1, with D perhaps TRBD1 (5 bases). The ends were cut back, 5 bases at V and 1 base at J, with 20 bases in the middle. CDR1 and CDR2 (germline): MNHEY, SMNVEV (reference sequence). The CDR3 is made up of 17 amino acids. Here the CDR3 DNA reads TGTGCCAGCAGTCCCCTGACGGGGACCAAAGCGAACACTGAAGCTTTCTTT. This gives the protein CASSPLTGTKANTEAFF.

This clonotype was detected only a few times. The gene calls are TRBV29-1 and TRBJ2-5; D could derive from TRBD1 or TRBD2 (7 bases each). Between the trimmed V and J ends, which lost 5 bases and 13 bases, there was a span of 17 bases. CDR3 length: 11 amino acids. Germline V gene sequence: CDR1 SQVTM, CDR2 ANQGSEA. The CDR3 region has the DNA TGCAGCGTTTACAGGGGAGGGTCTCTGTACTTC. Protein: CSVYRGGSLYF.

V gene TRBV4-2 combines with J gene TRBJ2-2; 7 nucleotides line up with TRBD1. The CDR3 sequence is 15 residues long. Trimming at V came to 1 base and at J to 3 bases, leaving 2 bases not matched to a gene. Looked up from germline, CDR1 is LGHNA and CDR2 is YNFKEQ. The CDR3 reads CASSQGTGDTGELFF. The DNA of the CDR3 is TGTGCCAGCAGCCAAGGCACAGGGGACACCGGGGAGCTGTTTTTT.

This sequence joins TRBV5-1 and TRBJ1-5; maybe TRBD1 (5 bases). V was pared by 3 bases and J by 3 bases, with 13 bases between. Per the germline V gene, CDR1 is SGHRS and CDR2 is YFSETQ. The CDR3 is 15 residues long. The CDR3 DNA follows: TGCGCCAGCAGCTCCCGGGGCCAGCCCAATCAGCCCCAGCATTTT. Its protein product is CASSSRGQPNQPQHF. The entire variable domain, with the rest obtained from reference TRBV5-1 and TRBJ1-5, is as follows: KAGVTQTPRYLIKTRGQQVTLSCSPISGHRSVSWYQQTPGQGLQFLFEYFSETQRNKGNFPGRFSGRQFSNSRSEMNVSTLELGDSALYLCASSSRGQPNQPQHFGDGTRLSIL.

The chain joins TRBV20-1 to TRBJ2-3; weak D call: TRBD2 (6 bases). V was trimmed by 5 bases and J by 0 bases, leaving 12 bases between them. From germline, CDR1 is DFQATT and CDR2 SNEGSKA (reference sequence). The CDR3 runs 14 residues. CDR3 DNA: TGCAGTGCTGCTCCGGGACTGAGCACAGATACGCAGTATTTT. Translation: CSAAPGLSTDTQYF.

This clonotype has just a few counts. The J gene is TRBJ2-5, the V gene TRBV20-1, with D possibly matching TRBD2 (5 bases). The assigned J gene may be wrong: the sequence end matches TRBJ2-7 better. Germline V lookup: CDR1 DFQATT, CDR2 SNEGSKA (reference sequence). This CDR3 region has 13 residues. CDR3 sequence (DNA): TGCAGTGCTAGCCACCGGGGAACCTACGAGCAGTACTTC. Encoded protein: CSASHRGTYEQYF.

CDR3 protein: CSASFDRAPWTDTQYF. CDR3 coding DNA: TGCAGTGCTAGCTTCGACAGGGCCCCTTGGACGGATACGCAGTATTTT. The chain links TRBV20-1 to TRBJ2-3; 7 bases line up with TRBD1. The CDR3 length is 16 residues. The ends lost 3 bases at V and 6 bases at J; junction bases unmatched: 15. The germline V gene has CDR1 DFQATT and CDR2 SNEGSKA (reference sequence).

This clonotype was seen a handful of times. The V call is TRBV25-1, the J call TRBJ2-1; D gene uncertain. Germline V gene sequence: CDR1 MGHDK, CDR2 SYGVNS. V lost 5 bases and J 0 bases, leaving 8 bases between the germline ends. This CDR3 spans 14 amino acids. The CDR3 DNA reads TGTGCCAGCAGTAACACCTTCTCCTACAATGAGCAGTTCTTC. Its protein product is CASSNTFSYNEQFF. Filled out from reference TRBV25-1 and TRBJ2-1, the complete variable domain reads EADIYQTPRYLVIGTGKKITLECSQTMGHDKMYWYQQDPGMELHLIHYSYGVNSTEKGDLSSESTVSRIRTEHFPLTLESARPSHTSQYLCASSNTFSYNEQFFGPGTRLTVL.

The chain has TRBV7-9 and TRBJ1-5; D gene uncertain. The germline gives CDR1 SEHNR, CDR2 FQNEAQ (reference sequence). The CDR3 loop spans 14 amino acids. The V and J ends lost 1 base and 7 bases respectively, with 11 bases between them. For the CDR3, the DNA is TGTGCCAGCAGCTTAGGCAGGAACATGCAGCCCCAGCATTTT. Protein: CASSLGRNMQPQHF.

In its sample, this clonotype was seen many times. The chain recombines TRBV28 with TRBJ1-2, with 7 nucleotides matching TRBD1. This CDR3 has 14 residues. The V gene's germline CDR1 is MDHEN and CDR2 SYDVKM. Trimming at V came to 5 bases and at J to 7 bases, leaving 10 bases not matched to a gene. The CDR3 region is CASSRPGTDSGYTF. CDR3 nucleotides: TGTGCCAGCAGTCGCCCTGGGACAGATTCTGGCTACACCTTC.

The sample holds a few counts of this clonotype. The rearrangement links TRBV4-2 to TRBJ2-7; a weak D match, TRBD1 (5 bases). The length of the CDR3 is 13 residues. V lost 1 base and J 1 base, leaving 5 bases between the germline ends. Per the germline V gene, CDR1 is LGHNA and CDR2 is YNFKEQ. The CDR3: CASSQAGSYEQYF. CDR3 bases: TGTGCCAGCAGCCAAGCAGGGTCCTACGAGCAGTACTTC.

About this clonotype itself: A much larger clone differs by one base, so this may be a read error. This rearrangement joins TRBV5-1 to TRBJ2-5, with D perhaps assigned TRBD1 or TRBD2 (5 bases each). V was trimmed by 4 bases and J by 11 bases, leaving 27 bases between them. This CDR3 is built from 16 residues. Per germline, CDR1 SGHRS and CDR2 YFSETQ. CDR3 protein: CASSTTGTGSYNEQYF. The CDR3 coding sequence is TGCGCCAGCAGCACCACCGGGACGGGTTCGTACAATGAGCAGTACTTC.

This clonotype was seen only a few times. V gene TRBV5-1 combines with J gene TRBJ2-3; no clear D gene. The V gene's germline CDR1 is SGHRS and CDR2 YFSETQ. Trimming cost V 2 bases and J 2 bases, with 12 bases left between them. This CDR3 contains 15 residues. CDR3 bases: TGCGCCAGCAGCTTCGAACAGAGACCCACAGATACGCAGTATTTT. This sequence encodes CASSFEQRPTDTQYF.